The T cell receptor beta chain described here comes from a study of CD8 T cells in Susac syndrome. The CDR3 spans 13 residues. CDR1 is LNHDA, CDR2 SQIVND, per germline (reference sequence). Trimming stripped 11 bases from V and 7 bases from J, with 17 bases between. Study-wide results and limits: As acknowledged by the study, its TCR sequencing and HLA analysis included a relatively small number of individuals.

The sequenced target, TCR beta, came from blood CD8+ and CD4+ T cells. Turning to this clonotype: Antigen unknown.

RNA totalling about 0.5 to 1 ug underwent reverse transcription with random hexamers. TCRdb reprocessed the immunoSEQ multiplex PCR reads via MiXCR and lists one record per CDR3 protein. Of around 130,000 distinct CDR3 sequences listed, 80% are singletons. Sequenced sample: CD8+ T cells from PBMCs. This TCR was recovered from a human donor with multiple sclerosis. The gene calls are TRBV19 and TRBJ2-2; tentative D call: TRBD2 (6 bases). The DNA of the CDR3 is TGTGCCTCAAGCCTAGCGATAGGCGGGGAGCTGTTTTTT. Its protein is CASSLAIGGELFF. Combining the CDR3 with reference TRBV19 and TRBJ2-2 gives the whole variable domain DGGITQSPKYLFRKEGQNVTLSCEQNLNHDAMYWYRQDPGQGLRLIYYSQIVNDFQKGDIAEGYSVSREKKESFPLTVTSAQKNPTAFYLCASSLAIGGELFFGEGSRLTVL.